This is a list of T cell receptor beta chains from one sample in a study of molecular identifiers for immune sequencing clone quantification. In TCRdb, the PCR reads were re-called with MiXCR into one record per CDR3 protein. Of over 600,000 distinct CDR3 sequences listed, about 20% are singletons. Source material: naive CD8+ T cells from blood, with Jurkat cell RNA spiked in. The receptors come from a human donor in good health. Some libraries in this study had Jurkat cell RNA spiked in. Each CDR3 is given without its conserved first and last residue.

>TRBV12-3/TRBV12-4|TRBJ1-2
ASSVTTRFEGGYT
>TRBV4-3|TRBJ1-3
ASSQGTGPGNTIY
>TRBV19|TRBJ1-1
ASSISSAGTEAF
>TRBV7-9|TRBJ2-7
ASSTNYEQH
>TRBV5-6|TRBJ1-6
ASSLAATIGSPLH
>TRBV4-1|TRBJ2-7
ASSQDRTYGQY
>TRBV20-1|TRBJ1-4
SASSQGEEKLF
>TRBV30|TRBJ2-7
AWSTGGPYEQY
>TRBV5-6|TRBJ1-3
ASSTQSQRSGNTIY
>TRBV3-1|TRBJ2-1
ASSRGARTSPGEQF
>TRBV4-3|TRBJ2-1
ACSQDRAGGYYNEQF
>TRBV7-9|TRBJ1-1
ASSARTPKNTEAF
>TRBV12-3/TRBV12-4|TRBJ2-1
ASSYPSSYNEQF
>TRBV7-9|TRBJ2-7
ASSLVAGVNEQY
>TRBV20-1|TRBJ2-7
SATPGDSYEQY
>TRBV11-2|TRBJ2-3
ASSLDWPGTASTDTQY
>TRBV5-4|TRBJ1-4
ASSPDGEKLF
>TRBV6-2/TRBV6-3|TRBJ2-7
ASSRGTSGYSYEQY
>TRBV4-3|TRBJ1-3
ASSQNRDGNTIY
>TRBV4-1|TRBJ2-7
ASSPGDRVYEQY
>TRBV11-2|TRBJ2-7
ASSLRHLGYEQY
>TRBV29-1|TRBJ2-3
SVDVPTSGNWPDTQY
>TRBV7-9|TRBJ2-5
ASSPERSQETQY